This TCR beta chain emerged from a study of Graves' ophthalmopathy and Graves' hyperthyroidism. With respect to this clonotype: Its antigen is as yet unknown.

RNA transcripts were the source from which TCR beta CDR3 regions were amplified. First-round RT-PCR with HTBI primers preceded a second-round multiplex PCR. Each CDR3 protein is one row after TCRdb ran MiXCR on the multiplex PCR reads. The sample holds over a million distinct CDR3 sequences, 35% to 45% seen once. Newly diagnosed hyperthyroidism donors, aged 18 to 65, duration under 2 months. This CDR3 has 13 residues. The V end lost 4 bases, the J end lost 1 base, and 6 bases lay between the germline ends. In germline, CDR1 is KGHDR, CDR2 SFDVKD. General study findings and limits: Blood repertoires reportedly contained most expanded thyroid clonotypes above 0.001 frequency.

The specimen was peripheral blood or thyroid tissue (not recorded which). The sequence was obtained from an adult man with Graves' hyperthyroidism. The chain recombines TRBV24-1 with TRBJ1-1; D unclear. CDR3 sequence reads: CATSDHANTEAFF. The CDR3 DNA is TGTGCCACCAGTGACCACGCGAACACTGAAGCTTTCTTT.